One sample yielded the 23 T cell receptor beta chains listed below, sequenced in a study of T cell repertoires in cytomegalovirus infection. The antigens of these receptors remain unknown. Each CDR3 protein gets one entry after TCRdb re-called the reads with MiXCR. The sample has 830,000 or so distinct CDR3 sequences, 32% seen once. This sample comprised cultured CD8+ T cells from PBMCs, obtained from culture after CMV antigen stimulation. Every receptor here comes from a human donor in good health (CMV status not recorded). Some clones in this sample may be carry-over from other donors' samples.

The chain uses TRBV4-1 and TRBJ2-3, with D hard to call. The germline CDR1 and CDR2 sequences are MGHRA and YSYEKL. This CDR3 region has 13 residues. Between the trimmed V and J ends, which lost 0 bases and 5 bases, there was a span of 6 bases. The CDR3 reads CASSQDLGDTQYF. The CDR3 DNA is TGCGCCAGCAGCCAAGATCTGGGAGATACGCAGTATTTT.

This clonotype was observed a few times. The chain has TRBV12-3 or TRBV12-4 and TRBJ1-1, with D maybe TRBD1 (6 bases). V was pared by 2 bases and J by 7 bases, with 14 bases between. This CDR3 comprises 14 residues. The CDR3 DNA reads as TGTGCCAGCAGTTTATGGGACACCCACGATGAAGCTTTCTTT. Protein: CASSLWDTHDEAFF.

This chain uses TRBV15 with TRBJ2-7; no clear D gene. V was pared by 1 base and J by 7 bases, with 11 bases between. The CDR3 consists of 13 residues. Germline CDR1 reads LNHNV; CDR2 reads YYDKDF (reference sequence). The CDR3 sequence is CATSRGPGGEQYV. CDR3 DNA sequence: TGTGCCACCAGCAGAGGCCCGGGTGGTGAGCAGTACGTC.

The V gene is TRBV6-6, the J gene TRBJ2-1, with TRBD2 matching 7 bases. V was clipped by 7 bases and J by 7 bases; unmatched bases: 13. Looked up from germline, CDR1 is MNHNY and CDR2 is SVGAGI (reference sequence). This CDR3 has 15 amino acids. The CDR3, as DNA: TGTGCCAGCACCCCTAGCGGCACCCTGGGTAATGAGCAGTTCTTC. Its translation: CASTPSGTLGNEQFF.

This chain joins TRBV7-9 and TRBJ1-3; D remains ambiguous. This CDR3 region has 10 residues. Germline-derived CDR1 and CDR2 are SEHNR and FQNEAQ (reference sequence). V was trimmed by 11 bases and J by 7 bases, leaving 9 bases between them. The CDR3 sequence is CALQSNTIYF. The CDR3 DNA reads as TGTGCCCTACAGTCGAACACCATATATTTT.

CDR3 loop: CASSSQRFSGYGYTF. Written as DNA, the CDR3 is TGTGCCAGCAGTTCCCAACGTTTTTCAGGCTATGGCTACACCTTC. The chain employs TRBV27 and TRBJ1-2; D ambiguous. Trimming left V 4 bases short and J 4 bases short, with 16 bases between. This CDR3 contains 15 residues. The germline V gene encodes CDR1 MNHEY and CDR2 SMNVEV (reference sequence).

This clonotype was seen a handful of times. The chain carries TRBV10-3 and TRBJ1-1; no reliable D call. Germline V gene data show CDR1 as ENHRY and CDR2 as SYGVKD. V was cut by 1 base and J by 0 bases, with 6 bases left in between. The CDR3 runs to 14 residues. This CDR3 reads CAISELHMNTEAFF. Here the CDR3 DNA reads TGTGCCATCAGTGAGTTACATATGAACACTGAAGCTTTCTTT.

About this clonotype itself: A much larger clone lies one base from this, so it may be a read error. The rearrangement joins TRBV7-8 to TRBJ1-1; no clear D. CDR1 is SGHVS and CDR2 is FQNEAQ in the germline V gene. The CDR3 runs 14 residues. CDR3 in amino acids: CVSSLHPRARHAFF. The CDR3, as DNA: TGTGTCAGCAGCCTCCATCCCCGGGCGCGCCACGCTTTCTTT.

This clonotype was seen only a few times. J is TRBJ2-1 and V is TRBV9; 9 positions match TRBD2. Germline assignment: CDR1 SGDLS and CDR2 YYNGEE. CDR3 length equals 21 residues. With V trimmed by 0 bases and J by 0 bases, 16 bases remained unmatched. The CDR3, as DNA: TGTGCCAGCAGCGTAGATACCCTAGCGGGGCCAGGCAGCAGCTCCTACAATGAGCAGTTCTTC. Amino acid sequence: CASSVDTLAGPGSSSYNEQFF.

This clonotype was detected only once. Compared with germline, one end of the junction differs, possibly owing to a read error. The rearrangement uses TRBV6-6 and TRBJ2-3; 12 nucleotides align to TRBD2. Germline CDR1 and CDR2: MNHNY and SVGAGI (reference sequence). This CDR3 is built from 21 residues. The CDR3 protein is CVSSQPSLAGGPFGVTDTQYF. In DNA, the CDR3 is TGTGTCAGCAGCCAACCCTCCCTAGCGGGGGGGCCTTTCGGTGTAACAGATACGCAGTATTTT.

This clonotype came up many times. The rearrangement uses TRBV19 and TRBJ2-1, with 13 bases matching TRBD2. Germline V gives CDR1 LNHDA, CDR2 SQIVND (reference sequence). The CDR3 runs to 15 residues. The V gene end was trimmed by 5 bases and the J gene end by 8 bases; junction bases not matched to a gene: 6. The CDR3 DNA reads as TGTGCCAGTAGTCCGGGACTAGCGGGGACTCATGAGCAGTTCTTC. This translates into CASSPGLAGTHEQFF.

Concerning this clonotype itself: The junction departs from the called germline gene at one end, perhaps through a read error. The gene calls are TRBV20-1 and TRBJ1-2; D not certain. This CDR3 has 8 residues. The germline CDR1 and CDR2 sequences are DFQATT and SNEGSKA (reference sequence). The CDR3 sequence: CSLGNLPF. The CDR3 DNA sequence: TGCAGTCTCGGAAACCTTCCCTTC.

This chain joins TRBV7-2 and TRBJ1-6, with D hard to call. The length of the CDR3 is 16 residues. Trimming stripped 5 bases from V and 0 bases from J, with 11 bases between. CDR1 is SGHTA, CDR2 FQGNSA, per germline. The CDR3 nucleotides read TGTGCCAGCAGCGAAAAATGGACCTCCTATAATTCACCCCTCCACTTT. Residues: CASSEKWTSYNSPLHF.

By proportion, this clonotype is medium-sized. J is TRBJ2-3 and V is TRBV27; D perhaps matches TRBD2 (5 bases). The V gene lost 3 bases and the J gene lost 0 bases, with 19 bases spanning the gap. The CDR3 consists of 18 residues. The V gene's germline CDR1 is MNHEY and CDR2 SMNVEV (reference sequence). The CDR3 region has the DNA TGTGCCAGCAGTTTCTGGACCCCACGGGGTACTAGCACAGATACGCAGTATTTT. This sequence encodes CASSFWTPRGTSTDTQYF.

This clonotype occurred a few times. This chain joins TRBV20-1 and TRBJ1-6; TRBD1 matches 8 bases. The CDR3 totals 15 residues. The J segment lost 9 bases and the V segment lost 0 bases, leaving 7 bases of the junction unmatched. Germline CDR1 and CDR2: DFQATT and SNEGSKA (reference sequence). The CDR3 loop is CSARDYSGGGSPLHF. The CDR3 DNA reads as TGCAGTGCTAGAGATTACTCAGGGGGCGGTTCACCCCTCCACTTT.

The chain uses TRBV5-1 and TRBJ2-3; unclear D gene. The germline V gene encodes CDR1 SGHRS and CDR2 YFSETQ. V lost 1 base to trimming and J lost 0 bases, with 9 bases between them. The CDR3 has 15 amino acids. Written as DNA, the CDR3 is TGCGCCAGCAGCTTGTTTGGGGATAGCACAGATACGCAGTATTTT. Its translation is CASSLFGDSTDTQYF.

At least ten counts were recorded for this clonotype. V gene TRBV7-9 combines with J gene TRBJ2-3; the D call may be TRBD1 or TRBD2 (5 bases each). Trimming shortened V by 7 bases and J by 4 bases, and 12 bases separated the two germline ends. The CDR3 is 13 amino acids. Germline loops: CDR1 SEHNR, CDR2 FQNEAQ (reference sequence). The CDR3 loop reads CASNEGSPDTQYF. The CDR3 DNA sequence: TGTGCCAGCAACGAGGGGAGTCCAGATACGCAGTATTTT.

Comments on this clonotype: The junction departs from the called germline gene at one end, perhaps through a read error. V is TRBV7-2 and J is TRBJ2-7; the match to TRBD2 covers 13 bases. This CDR3 has 15 amino acids. CDR1 and CDR2 from the germline V gene are SGHTA and FQGNSA. CDR3 bases: TGTGCCAACAGCTGGGGGACTAGCGGGACTTACGAGCAGTACTTC. It codes for CANSWGTSGTYEQYF.

The chain combines TRBV27 with TRBJ2-5; D might be TRBD1 (6 bases). The ends were cut back, 2 bases at V and 2 bases at J, with 12 bases in the middle. The germline V gene has CDR1 MNHEY and CDR2 SMNVEV (reference sequence). CDR3 length equals 15 residues. In DNA form, the CDR3 reads TGTGCCAGCAGTTTAAATACAGGGCGGCAAGAGACCCAGTACTTC. Encoded protein: CASSLNTGRQETQYF.

The chain uses TRBV20-1 and TRBJ2-7; D call uncertain. The germline V and J ends were trimmed by 3 bases and 2 bases, with 8 bases remaining between them. Germline CDR1 is DFQATT and CDR2 is SNEGSKA (reference sequence). This CDR3 is 12 amino acids long. The CDR3 protein is CSARVRPYEQYV. The CDR3 DNA reads as TGCAGTGCTAGGGTCAGGCCCTACGAGCAGTACGTC.

V and J are TRBV5-5 and TRBJ1-2; 9 bases map to TRBD1. The CDR3 length is 16 residues. Germline V gene lookup returns CDR1 SGHKS and CDR2 YYEKEE (reference sequence). The ends lost 0 bases at V and 5 bases at J; junction bases unmatched: 8. CDR3 DNA sequence: TGTGCCAGCAGCTTGGGCTCGAGACAGGGGGGATATGGCTACACCTTC. Amino acids: CASSLGSRQGGYGYTF.

For this clonotype: No conserved phenylalanine or tryptophan ends this CDR3, so it is likely a read error. The chain is built from TRBV7-4 and TRBJ2-1, with D unresolved. CDR1 and CDR2 (germline): SGHVT, SQSDAQ. The V end was cut by 4 bases, the J end by 3 bases, with 13 bases between. The CDR3 loop spans 15 amino acids. CDR3: CASSSELELYNEQFS. CDR3 nucleotide sequence: TGTGCCAGCAGCTCCGAGTTGGAGCTCTACAATGAGCAGTTCTCC.

The chain has TRBV10-1 and TRBJ1-1; D might be TRBD1 (6 bases). Germline CDR1 and CDR2: WNHNN and SYGVQD (reference sequence). V gave up 9 bases and J gave up 7 bases, with 21 bases separating them. CDR3 length: 14 amino acids. CDR3 sequence reads: CASSDPNRAGEAFF. CDR3 nucleotide sequence: TGCGCCAGTTCCGACCCAAACAGGGCTGGTGAAGCTTTCTTT.